Included here is one T cell receptor (beta chain) sequence, with context. This sample was included in a study of CD8 T cells in Susac syndrome. With 9 bases removed from V and 0 bases from J, the gap between germline ends came to 6 bases. The length of the CDR3 is 13 residues. Germline-derived CDR1 and CDR2 are SNHLY and FYNNEI. Reverse transcription of roughly 0.45 to 1 ug RNA was performed with random hexamers. Amplification of TCR beta CDR3 spanned 54 Vbeta and 13 Jbeta via immunoSEQ multiplex PCR. TCRdb re-called the immunoSEQ multiplex PCR reads with MiXCR, one entry per CDR3 protein. The sample contains more than 90,000 distinct CDR3 sequences, around 94% of which appear only once.

The sequence was obtained from a human donor with multiple sclerosis. The source material was CD4+ T cells from PBMCs. The rearrangement joins TRBV2 to TRBJ2-6; D call uncertain. The chain's CDR3 is CARRLSGANVLTF. For the CDR3, the DNA is TGTGCCAGACGGCTCTCTGGGGCCAACGTCCTGACTTTC. Filled out from reference TRBV2 and TRBJ2-6, the complete variable domain reads EPEVTQTPSHQVTQMGQEVILRCVPISNHLYFYWYRQILGQKVEFLVSFYNNEISEKSEIFDDQFSVERPDGSNFTLKIRSTKLEDSAMYFCARRLSGANVLTFGAGSRLTVL.